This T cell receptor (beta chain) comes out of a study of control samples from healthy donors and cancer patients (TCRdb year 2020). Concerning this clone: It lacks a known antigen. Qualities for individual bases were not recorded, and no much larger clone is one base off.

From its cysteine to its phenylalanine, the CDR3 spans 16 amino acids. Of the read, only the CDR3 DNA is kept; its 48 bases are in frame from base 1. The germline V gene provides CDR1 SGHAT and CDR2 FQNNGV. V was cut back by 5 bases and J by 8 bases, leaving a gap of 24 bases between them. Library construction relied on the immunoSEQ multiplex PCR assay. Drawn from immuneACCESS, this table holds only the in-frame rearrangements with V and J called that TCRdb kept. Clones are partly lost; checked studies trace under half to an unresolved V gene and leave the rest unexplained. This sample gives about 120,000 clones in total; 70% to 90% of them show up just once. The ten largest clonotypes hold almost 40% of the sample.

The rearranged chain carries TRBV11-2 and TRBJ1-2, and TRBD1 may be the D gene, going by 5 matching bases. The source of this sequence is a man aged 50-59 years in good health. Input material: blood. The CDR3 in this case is CASSPVLGPRSNGYTF. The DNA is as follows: TGTGCCAGCAGCCCCGTTTTGGGACCGAGAAGTAACGGCTACACCTTC.